This T cell receptor beta chain is drawn from a study of blood T cell repertoires in COVID-19. CDR1 and CDR2 from the germline V gene are MNHNS and SASEGT. The CDR3 has 16 residues. Germline trimming cut 6 bases from V and 0 bases from J; bases unmatched to any gene: 9. Produced via immunoSEQ multiplex PCR; TCRdb's table is partial and in-frame only. Among approximately 150,000 clones, approximately 88% were seen once, and the ten largest hold roughly 17%. Sequencing used peripheral blood. The TCR comes from an elderly woman with acute or convalescent COVID-19. This chain joins TRBV6-1 and TRBJ1-1; 8 bases agree with TRBD1. CDR3 region: CASREQGVLVNTEAFF. In nucleotides, the CDR3 is TGTGCCAGCAGAGAACAGGGGGTTCTGGTGAACACTGAAGCTTTCTTT.